Each of the 8 T cell receptor beta chains below was sequenced from the same sample in a study of cytomegalovirus exposure and HLA in healthy donors. The PCR employed 60 Vbeta primers together with 13 Jbeta primers. Data came from immunoSEQ multiplex PCR; TCRdb stores just in-frame clones and leaves some out. The data contain under 200,000 clones, 75% to 80% of them singletons. The sample consisted of PBMCs. The receptors shown here come from a man between 50 and 59 years old in good health and CMV-seropositive.

This chain links TRBV6-5 with TRBJ1-5; D is unresolved. Germline CDR1 MNHEY, CDR2 SVGAGI. This CDR3 has 15 amino acids. V gave up 6 bases and J gave up 2 bases, with 14 bases separating them. CDR3 in amino acids: CASSRSLIGNQPQHF. DNA for the CDR3: TGTGCCAGCAGCCGCTCCCTGATAGGCAATCAGCCCCAGCATTTT.

V and J are TRBV11-2 and TRBJ1-1; D is possibly TRBD1 (5 bases). V was shortened by 1 base and J by 2 bases, with 8 bases between the two germline ends. The CDR3 has 14 amino acids. The germline gives CDR1 SGHAT, CDR2 FQNNGV. The chain's CDR3 is CASSLAQGNTEAFF. DNA for the CDR3: TGTGCCAGCAGCTTAGCGCAGGGCAACACTGAAGCTTTCTTT.

The chain recombines TRBV5-1 with TRBJ1-1; 8 bases map to TRBD1. The CDR3 loop spans 14 amino acids. From germline, CDR1 is SGHRS and CDR2 YFSETQ. The junction had 13 bases not matched to a gene; V was cut back by 4 bases and J by 11 bases. The CDR3 here is CASSPGQGLGGAFF. CDR3 DNA sequence: TGCGCCAGCAGCCCCGGACAGGGTCTCGGCGGGGCTTTCTTT.

This clone was detected only a few times. The V call is TRBV6-6, the J call TRBJ1-2; TRBD1 matches 7 bases. From germline, CDR1 is MNHNY and CDR2 SVGAGI (reference sequence). The CDR3 is 14 residues long. Trimming removed 1 base from V and 7 bases from J; junction bases left unmatched: 6. This chain's CDR3 is CASSYFRDRSGYTF. The DNA of the CDR3 is TGTGCCAGCAGTTACTTCCGGGACAGAAGTGGCTACACCTTC.

The rearrangement joins TRBV5-1 to TRBJ1-6, with TRBD1 identical over 7 bases. Germline CDR1 reads SGHRS; CDR2 reads YFSETQ. The CDR3 runs 15 residues. V gave up 4 bases and J gave up 8 bases; unmatched junction bases: 9. CDR3 in amino acids: CASSPGGTVDSPLHF. DNA of the CDR3: TGCGCCAGCAGCCCCGGCGGGACAGTTGATTCACCCCTCCACTTT. Supplemented by reference TRBV5-1 and TRBJ1-6, the full variable domain reads KAGVTQTPRYLIKTRGQQVTLSCSPISGHRSVSWYQQTPGQGLQFLFEYFSETQRNKGNFPGRFSGRQFSNSRSEMNVSTLELGDSALYLCASSPGGTVDSPLHFGNGTRLTVT.

The chain uses TRBV6-5 and TRBJ1-1; possible D gene TRBD1, 6 bases. Per germline, CDR1 MNHEY and CDR2 SVGAGI. V lost 6 bases to trimming and J lost 3 bases, with 14 bases between them. This CDR3 is built from 14 residues. CDR3 DNA sequence: TGTGCCAGCAGCCAACTTACAGGGCACACTGAAGCTTTCTTT. Encoded protein: CASSQLTGHTEAFF.

The J gene is TRBJ2-5, the V gene TRBV11-3; 7 bases are shared with TRBD1. Germline CDR1 reads SGHNT; CDR2 reads YENEEA. The CDR3 runs 15 residues. V was pared by 4 bases and J by 3 bases, with 8 bases of the junction left unmatched. CDR3 loop: CASSSRHQGEETQYF. Written as DNA, the CDR3 is TGTGCCAGCAGCTCTCGTCACCAGGGGGAAGAGACCCAGTACTTC.

The rearrangement links TRBV27 to TRBJ1-5, with D perhaps matching TRBD1 (5 bases). Germline values: CDR1 MNHEY, CDR2 SMNVEV (reference sequence). The ends were cut back, 5 bases at V and 7 bases at J, with 12 bases in the middle. The CDR3 has 13 amino acids. The CDR3 protein is CASSIGGSQPQHF. The DNA for the CDR3 is TGTGCCAGCAGTATCGGGGGATCGCAGCCCCAGCATTTT.